This TCR beta chain was obtained from a study of early T cells in non-severe SARS-CoV-2 infection. Looking at the study overall: Chains were unpaired, as sequencing was done on bulk RNA from unsorted whole blood. Study conclusions and caveats: Database matching using VDJdb favored anti-spike CD8 responses, with private and CD4 specificities left missing.

In its sample, this clonotype was seen many times. The antigen is not known. Germline trimming cut 1 base from V and 3 bases from J; bases unmatched to any gene: 7. CDR1 is LGHNA, CDR2 YSLEER, per germline. This CDR3 spans 16 amino acids. Unique molecular identifiers were added to individual cDNA molecules. TCRdb ran MiXCR on the 5' RACE reads and lists one entry per CDR3 protein. The sample has about 97,000 distinct CDR3 sequences, approximately 10% seen once; the top ten hold approximately 4.7%. Source: whole blood, taken at baseline. This chain connects TRBV4-3 to TRBJ2-5, with TRBD2 matching over 8 bases. The source is an adult who was a healthcare worker with PCR-confirmed SARS-CoV-2 infection or an uninfected control (not recorded which). For the CDR3, the DNA is TGCGCCAGCAGCCAAGTCTCGGGAGGGCCCGAAGAGACCCAGTACTTC. Protein: CASSQVSGGPEETQYF.